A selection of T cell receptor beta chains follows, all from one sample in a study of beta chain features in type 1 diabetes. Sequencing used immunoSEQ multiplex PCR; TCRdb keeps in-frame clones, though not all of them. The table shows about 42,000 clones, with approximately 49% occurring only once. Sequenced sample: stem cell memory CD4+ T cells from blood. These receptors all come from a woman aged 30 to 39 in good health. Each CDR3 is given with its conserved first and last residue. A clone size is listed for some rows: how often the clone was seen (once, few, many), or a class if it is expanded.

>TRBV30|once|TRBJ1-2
CAWSVPVTNYGYTF
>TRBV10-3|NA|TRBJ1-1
CAISVEQGTEAFF
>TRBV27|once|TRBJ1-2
CASSGRDSSNYGYTF
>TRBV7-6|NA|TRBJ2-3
CASSLLAPGLAGITDTQYF
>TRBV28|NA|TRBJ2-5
CASSSQGQTYQETQYF
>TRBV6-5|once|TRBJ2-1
CASRLAGGSPNEQFF
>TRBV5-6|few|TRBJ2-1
CASSYLTSGTYNEQFF
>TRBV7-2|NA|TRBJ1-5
CASSLEAVDNQPQHF
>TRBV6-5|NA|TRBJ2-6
CASSYQGSGANVLTF
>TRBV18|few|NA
CASSPLGSSYEQYF
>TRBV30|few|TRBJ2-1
CAWSILGGSGRENEQFF
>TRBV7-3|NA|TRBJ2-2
CASSLTGQGTGELFF
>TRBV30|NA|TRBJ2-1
CAWSLAGAYNEQFF
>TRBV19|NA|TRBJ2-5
CASSERAGQENF
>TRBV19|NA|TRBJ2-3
CASSRRAGNTQYF
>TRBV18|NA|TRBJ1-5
CASSRGQGDRQPQHF
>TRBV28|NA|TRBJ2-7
CASNGGDEMATEQYF
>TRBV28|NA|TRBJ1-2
CASSFYGADYGYTF
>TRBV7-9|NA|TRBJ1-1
CASSLQGVGTEAFF
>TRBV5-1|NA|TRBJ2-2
CASSLSTGRATGELFF
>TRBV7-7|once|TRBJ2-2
CASSSGQGYTGELFF
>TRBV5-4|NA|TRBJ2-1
CASSLSRERYNEQFF
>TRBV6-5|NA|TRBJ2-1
CASSPGQGARNEQFF
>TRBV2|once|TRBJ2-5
CASSDWGGSKETQYF
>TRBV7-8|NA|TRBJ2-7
CASSLGGLGRYEQYF
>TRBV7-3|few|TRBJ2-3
CASSLPGITDTQYF
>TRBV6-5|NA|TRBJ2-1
CASSTDRGSYNEQFF
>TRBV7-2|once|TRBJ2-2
CASSKYSSGELFF
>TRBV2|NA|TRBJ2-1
CASSEQAGAYNEQFF
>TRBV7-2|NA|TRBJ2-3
CASSLWEGGITDTQYF
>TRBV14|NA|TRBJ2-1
CASSTGTSGSNEQFF
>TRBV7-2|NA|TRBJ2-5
CASSLWTGGHGTQYF
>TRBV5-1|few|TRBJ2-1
CASSTGTSERVNEQFF
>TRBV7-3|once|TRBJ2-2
CASSSPPGGTGELFF
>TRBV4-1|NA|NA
CASSQRDGYEQYF
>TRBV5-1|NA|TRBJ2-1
CASSLALAGINEQFF
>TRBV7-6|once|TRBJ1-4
CASSPPLRQGVSNEKLFF
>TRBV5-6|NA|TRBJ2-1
CASSVDLAAYNEQFF
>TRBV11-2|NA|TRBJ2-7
CASSSISGRGHEQYF